The following is a T cell receptor (beta chain) sequence with its context. As yet, its antigen is unknown. The data were taken from a study of shared clonotypes between healthy human individuals. Study-level results: Sequencing of the sorted subsets was shown by rarefaction to be incomplete despite large depth.

Trimming took 5 bases from V and 0 from J, leaving 12 bases between them. The CDR3 runs to 14 residues. Per germline, CDR1 SGDLS and CDR2 YYNGEE. There were no recent acute infections or vaccinations among the donors, who were healthy HIV-negative adults. The CD4+ fraction was divided into a CD45RA+ naive subset and a CD45RA-negative memory subset. Per the study methods: ImmunoSEQ output lacked quality scores and full-length reads, limiting matched filtering. Sequencing used immunoSEQ multiplex PCR; TCRdb keeps in-frame clones, though not all of them. V and J calls and clone size are copied from that table; D and trimming were computed from the DNA. In the table there are some 2,000,000 clones, more than 90% of which are singletons.

The chain employs TRBV9 and TRBJ2-7; D not certain. Sequencing was performed on naive CD4+ T cells sorted from blood. Noted subset: CD45RA+ positively selected. The TCR originated in a man aged 18 to 29 in good health. For the CDR3, the DNA is TGTGCCAGCAGTGCCACGACGAGCTCCTACGAGCAGTACTTC. It encodes CASSATTSSYEQYF.